The 26 T cell receptor beta chains presented below share a single source sample, sequenced in a study of blood T cells in healthy people across ages. A second PCR of 7 to 11 cycles used a sample-barcoded 5' primer and a J-beta primer mix. TCRdb recomputed calls from the 5' RACE reads with MiXCR, one row per CDR3 protein. Among some 1,500,000 distinct CDR3 sequences listed, around 40% were seen once. Sequencing input: blood. The receptor source for this set is a woman under 30 in good health.

The chain joins TRBV7-9 to TRBJ2-5; D is tentatively TRBD1 or TRBD2 (6 bases each). Germline V gene lookup returns CDR1 SEHNR and CDR2 FQNEAQ (reference sequence). V lost 5 bases to trimming and J lost 1 base, with 14 bases between them. The CDR3 sequence is 15 residues long. The chain's CDR3 is CASSLGGGSQETQYF. In DNA form, the CDR3 reads TGTGCCAGCAGCCTAGGGGGAGGTTCCCAAGAGACCCAGTACTTC.

This clonotype has only one observation. The V call is TRBV29-1, the J call TRBJ2-5; a weak D match, TRBD2 (7 bases). CDR3 length: 18 amino acids. Trimming removed 4 bases at V and 11 bases at J, with 35 bases between. Germline values: CDR1 SQVTM, CDR2 ANQGSEA. This CDR3 is CSVALFLRRESRDNEQYF. CDR3 nucleotides: TGCAGCGTTGCATTGTTTCTCCGGCGGGAGAGTAGGGACAATGAGCAGTACTTC.

The chain uses TRBV3-1 and TRBJ1-5, with D perhaps matching TRBD1 (5 bases). The germline V gene has CDR1 LGHDT and CDR2 YNNKEL (reference sequence). The CDR3 loop spans 16 amino acids. V was pared by 1 base and J by 5 bases, with 15 bases between. The CDR3 spells CASSQGQSIKDQPQHF. The CDR3 DNA is TGTGCCAGCAGCCAAGGACAGTCCATAAAGGATCAGCCCCAGCATTTT.

This clonotype was recorded a few times. J is TRBJ2-5 and V is TRBV7-9; TRBD1 might be the D (6 bases). V gave up 2 bases and J gave up 4 bases, with 17 bases separating them. The CDR3 extends over 16 amino acids. Germline V gene sequence: CDR1 SEHNR, CDR2 FQNEAQ (reference sequence). The chain's CDR3 is CASSLWGNRVGETQYF. In DNA form, the CDR3 reads TGTGCCAGCAGCTTATGGGGTAACAGGGTTGGAGAGACCCAGTACTTC.

The rearrangement uses TRBV5-1 and TRBJ2-1; possibly TRBD2 for D (7 bases). The J call may be incorrect, as the DNA end agrees better with TRBJ2-7. CDR3 length: 15 amino acids. Germline-derived CDR1 and CDR2 are SGHRS and YFSETQ. CDR3 in amino acids: CASAGGRAPYNEQYF. CDR3 in DNA: TGCGCCAGCGCCGGGGGGCGGGCCCCCTACAATGAGCAGTACTTC.

This clonotype was observed a handful of times. This chain uses TRBV29-1 with TRBJ2-5; 8 bases are a match to TRBD2. Trimming took 0 bases from V and 6 from J; bases not matched to a gene: 12. This CDR3 has 16 amino acids. The germline V gene encodes CDR1 SQVTM and CDR2 ANQGSEA. CDR3 region: CSVEDHRTSGQKTQYF. CDR3 nucleotides: TGCAGCGTTGAAGATCATCGTACTAGCGGTCAGAAGACCCAGTACTTC.

This clonotype was recorded a few times. This rearrangement joins TRBV20-1 to TRBJ1-2; 9 positions match TRBD1. J was trimmed by 4 bases and V by 3 bases; bases with no gene match: 9. The CDR3 is made up of 15 amino acids. The germline CDR1 and CDR2 sequences are DFQATT and SNEGSKA (reference sequence). The CDR3 DNA reads TGCAGTGCTAGTCCGGGACAGGGTGCTTCCTATGGCTACACCTTC. Amino acid sequence: CSASPGQGASYGYTF.

This clonotype has just a few counts. This chain connects TRBV5-1 to TRBJ2-1; 7 bases fit TRBD2. The CDR3 runs to 16 residues. After removal of 5 bases from V and 2 bases from J, the junction contained 10 bases not matched to a gene. Germline loops: CDR1 SGHRS, CDR2 YFSETQ. For the CDR3, the DNA is TGCGCCAGCAGTGGGGGTAGTGGGACTACCTACAATGAGCAGTTCTTC. Amino acid sequence: CASSGGSGTTYNEQFF. Full variable domain (missing parts from reference TRBV5-1 and TRBJ2-1): KAGVTQTPRYLIKTRGQQVTLSCSPISGHRSVSWYQQTPGQGLQFLFEYFSETQRNKGNFPGRFSGRQFSNSRSEMNVSTLELGDSALYLCASSGGSGTTYNEQFFGPGTRLTVL.

The rearrangement uses TRBV7-6 and TRBJ2-1; D remains unclear. CDR1 is SGHVS and CDR2 is FNYEAQ in the germline V gene. The CDR3 is 12 amino acids. Trimming pared 4 bases from V and 9 bases from J, leaving 10 bases between. The chain's CDR3 is CASSYTRSEQFF. In DNA, the CDR3 is TGTGCCAGCAGCTATACCCGCTCTGAGCAGTTCTTC.

The chain employs TRBV5-1 and TRBJ2-1; the match to TRBD2 covers 7 bases. The germline V gene has CDR1 SGHRS and CDR2 YFSETQ. V lost 0 bases and J lost 8; bases outside the gene matches: 11. The CDR3 has 16 amino acids. The CDR3 protein is CASSLARASGDHEQFF. The CDR3, as DNA: TGCGCCAGCAGCTTGGCCAGGGCTAGCGGAGACCATGAGCAGTTCTTC. The complete variable domain, with remaining parts taken from reference TRBV5-1 and TRBJ2-1, reads KAGVTQTPRYLIKTRGQQVTLSCSPISGHRSVSWYQQTPGQGLQFLFEYFSETQRNKGNFPGRFSGRQFSNSRSEMNVSTLELGDSALYLCASSLARASGDHEQFFGPGTRLTVL.

There are a few counts of this clonotype. In nucleotides, the CDR3 is TGTGCCAGCAGCTTAGCGCGACTAGCGGGCTACGAGCAGTACTTC. It encodes CASSLARLAGYEQYF. V usage is TRBV7-2 and J usage is TRBJ2-7, with TRBD2 identical over 10 bases. This CDR3 contains 15 residues. The germline V gene encodes CDR1 SGHTA and CDR2 FQGNSA. After removal of 0 bases from V and 3 bases from J, the junction contained 2 bases not matched to a gene.

The chain carries TRBV4-3 and TRBJ2-7; possibly TRBD2 for D (6 bases). CDR1 LGHNA and CDR2 YSLEER come from the germline V gene. The CDR3 extends over 13 amino acids. V dropped 5 bases and J dropped 4 bases, with 12 bases sitting between them. In nucleotides, the CDR3 is TGCGCCAGCAGCAGAGAACGGGGGTACGAGCAGTACTTC. It translates to CASSRERGYEQYF.

The chain joins TRBV5-1 to TRBJ2-5; D unclear. The germline V and J ends were trimmed by 0 bases and 2 bases, with 8 bases remaining between them. Germline V lookup: CDR1 SGHRS, CDR2 YFSETQ. This CDR3 has 14 amino acids. CDR3 sequence (DNA): TGCGCCAGCAGCTTGGAGGTCAGACAAGAGACCCAGTACTTC. It encodes CASSLEVRQETQYF.

This clonotype came up a few times. J is TRBJ1-5 and V is TRBV20-1, with D perhaps matching TRBD1 (5 bases). V was clipped by 3 bases and J by 0 bases, with 12 bases between them. From germline, CDR1 is DFQATT and CDR2 SNEGSKA (reference sequence). CDR3 length equals 15 residues. CDR3: CSASQGRVSNQPQHF. Here the CDR3 DNA reads TGCAGTGCTAGTCAGGGTAGAGTTAGCAATCAGCCCCAGCATTTT.

This clonotype was observed a few times. The chain uses TRBV25-1 and TRBJ1-4, with D possibly matching TRBD1 (6 bases). Trimming stripped 7 bases from V and 8 bases from J, with 11 bases between. Germline V gene lookup returns CDR1 MGHDK and CDR2 SYGVNS. The CDR3 runs to 12 residues. The CDR3 loop reads CASNFQGEKLFF. DNA of the CDR3: TGTGCCAGCAACTTCCAGGGGGAAAAACTGTTTTTT.

The chain is built from TRBV4-3 and TRBJ2-3; 8 positions agree with TRBD2. The ends lost 1 base at V and 5 bases at J; junction bases unmatched: 11. CDR3 length: 17 amino acids. Germline CDR1 reads LGHNA; CDR2 reads YSLEER. CDR3: CASSQGSAGGRKDTQYF. The DNA of the CDR3 is TGCGCCAGCAGCCAAGGCTCCGCGGGAGGTCGCAAAGATACGCAGTATTTT.

This clonotype was detected only a few times. The chain combines TRBV20-1 with TRBJ1-1, with D unclear. V lost 0 bases, J lost 3 bases, and 5 bases lay in between. Germline loops: CDR1 DFQATT, CDR2 SNEGSKA (reference sequence). The CDR3 runs 12 residues. CDR3 residues: CSARDLDTEAFF. The CDR3 DNA sequence: TGCAGTGCTAGAGATCTTGACACTGAAGCTTTCTTT.

As regards this clonotype: Compared with germline, one end of the junction differs, possibly owing to a read error. The chain couples TRBV5-1 to TRBJ2-1, with D uncertain. Germline V gene lookup returns CDR1 SGHRS and CDR2 YFSETQ. The CDR3 is 15 residues long. For the CDR3, the DNA is TGCACCAGCAGCTTGAATGGTCTTTCCTACAATGAGCAGTTCTTC. Protein product: CTSSLNGLSYNEQFF.

This clonotype came up a few times. This may stem from a read error, because a much larger clone lies one nucleotide away. This chain joins TRBV7-2 and TRBJ2-3; no clear D. This CDR3 has 14 residues. V was shortened by 3 bases and J by 5 bases, with 12 bases between the two germline ends. Germline CDR1 SGHTA, CDR2 FQGNSA. The DNA of the CDR3 is TGTGCCAGCAGCTTTGCGGCCGCAAGAGATACGCAGTATTTT. Translating gives CASSFAAARDTQYF.

The table lists this clonotype with a few counts. The V and J genes are TRBV5-5 and TRBJ2-7; 10 nucleotides line up with TRBD2. CDR1 is SGHKS, CDR2 YYEKEE, per germline (reference sequence). CDR3 length: 14 amino acids. V lost 1 base and J lost 6; bases outside the gene matches: 4. The CDR3 sequence is CASSLRLAGVEQYF. The CDR3 DNA reads TGTGCCAGCAGCTTGAGGCTAGCGGGAGTCGAGCAGTACTTC.

This clonotype was counted a few times. This sequence joins TRBV20-1 and TRBJ2-5; D might be TRBD2 (6 bases). The V gene lost 4 bases and the J gene lost 5 bases, with 14 bases spanning the gap. Germline-derived CDR1 and CDR2 are DFQATT and SNEGSKA (reference sequence). There are 13 residues in the CDR3. The CDR3 here is CSATWGGIETQYF. In DNA form, the CDR3 reads TGCAGTGCTACCTGGGGAGGTATTGAGACCCAGTACTTC.

As regards this clonotype: An end of the junction does not agree with germline; a read error may underlie this. The chain uses TRBV29-1 and TRBJ2-1, with 11 nucleotides matching TRBD2. The germline V gene has CDR1 SQVTM and CDR2 ANQGSEA. CDR3 length: 14 amino acids. The CDR3 here is CGVGLAGSYNEQFF. The CDR3 nucleotides read TGCGGCGTTGGACTAGCGGGCTCCTACAATGAGCAGTTCTTC.

The rearrangement uses TRBV6-5 and TRBJ1-2; D call uncertain. The CDR3 is 15 amino acids. Germline CDR1 is MNHEY and CDR2 is SVGAGI. Trimming cost V 0 bases and J 5 bases, with 13 bases left between them. The CDR3 DNA reads TGTGCCAGCAGTTACTCCCCGATTAGTCCTTATGGCTACACCTTC. It yields the protein CASSYSPISPYGYTF.

The chain has TRBV7-6 and TRBJ2-4, with D possibly TRBD1 on 6 matching bases. The CDR3 consists of 14 residues. Trimming stripped 1 base from V and 4 bases from J, with 8 bases between. The germline V gene has CDR1 SGHVS and CDR2 FNYEAQ. CDR3 region: CASSLDGTKNIQYF. The CDR3 nucleotides read TGTGCCAGCAGCTTAGACGGGACAAAAAACATTCAGTACTTC. The whole variable domain, filled in from reference TRBV7-6 and TRBJ2-4, reads GAGVSQSPRYKVTKRGQDVALRCDPISGHVSLYWYRQALGQGPEFLTYFNYEAQQDKSGLPNDRFSAERPEGSISTLTIQRTEQRDSAMYRCASSLDGTKNIQYFGAGTRLSVL.

This clonotype came up many times. The chain has TRBV12-3 or TRBV12-4 and TRBJ2-7; TRBD1 aligns across 7 bases. The CDR3 extends over 18 amino acids. The V segment lost 6 bases and the J segment 3 bases; nucleotides outside the gene matches: 20. CDR3 protein: CASSSGQPALNSYYEQYF. The CDR3 DNA reads as TGTGCCAGCAGCTCGGGACAGCCCGCCCTGAACTCCTACTACGAGCAGTACTTC.

This sequence joins TRBV21-1 and TRBJ1-1; the table gives TRBD1 as D, unverified against the DNA. TRBV21-1 is termed a pseudogene. The CDR3 extends over 14 amino acids. This CDR3 reads CASSDRTYATEAFF. The CDR3 DNA reads as TGTGCCAGCAGCGACAGGACCTATGCCACTGAAGCTTTCTTT.